This TCR beta chain was captured by sequencing in a study of shared clonotypes between healthy human individuals. CDR3 length equals 14 residues. Trimming pared 1 base from V and 2 bases from J, leaving 8 bases between. Germline lookup yields CDR1 LGHNA and CDR2 YSLEER. Libraries were prepared by immunoSEQ multiplex PCR; TCRdb keeps only in-frame clonotypes and omits some of them. The sample yields approximately 320,000 clones, roughly 84% seen once. The origin of this receptor is a man younger than 35 in good health. The chain employs TRBV4-3 and TRBJ2-5; D gene uncertain. The sample taken for sequencing was memory CD8+ T cells sorted from blood. The subset is: CD45RO+ cells pooled with CCR7-negative TemRA cells. CDR3 sequence: CASSQGPFQETQYF. The CDR3 bases are TGCGCCAGCAGCCAAGGACCCTTTCAAGAGACCCAGTACTTC.